Below are 19 T cell receptor beta chains sequenced from a single sample in a study of blood T cell repertoires in COVID-19. Clones were sequenced by immunoSEQ multiplex PCR, and TCRdb holds only the in-frame ones, with some missing. The sample consists of hundreds of thousands of clones, 70% to 90% of them appearing once. Sample: PBMCs or T cells enriched from blood (not recorded which). The source of these receptors is an older woman in a cohort exposed to, infected with or recovered from COVID-19 (not recorded which).

This chain uses TRBV7-9 with TRBJ1-5; tentative D call: TRBD1 (5 bases). The CDR3 has 15 amino acids. Trimming stripped 1 base from V and 6 bases from J, with 13 bases between. Germline CDR1 reads SEHNR; CDR2 reads FQNEAQ (reference sequence). The CDR3 region has the DNA TGTGCCAGCAGCTTAGGGGTGGGGAGGGGTCAGCCCCAGCATTTT. It yields the protein CASSLGVGRGQPQHF.

The chain links TRBV3-1 (or the pseudogene TRBV3-2) to TRBJ2-7; TRBD1 might be the D (6 bases). The germline V gene encodes CDR1 LGHDT and CDR2 YNNKEL (reference sequence). V lost 4 bases and J 3 bases, leaving 7 bases between the germline ends. The length of the CDR3 is 12 residues. The CDR3 sequence is CASSPRGYEQYF. DNA of the CDR3: TGTGCCAGCAGCCCCAGGGGCTACGAGCAGTACTTC.

The CDR3: CASSFSGHLRYEQYF. CDR3 in DNA: TGTGCCAGCAGCTTTAGCGGCCACCTGAGGTACGAGCAGTACTTC. The chain joins TRBV5-6 to TRBJ2-7, with a tentative D call TRBD2 (6 bases). The CDR3 extends over 15 amino acids. Germline assignment: CDR1 SGHDT and CDR2 YYEEEE. The V end lost 2 bases, the J end lost 4 bases, and 16 bases lay between the germline ends.

V and J are TRBV16 and TRBJ1-6; TRBD1 is a possible D gene (5 bases). Per the germline V gene, CDR1 is KGHSY and CDR2 is FQNENV. The CDR3 spans 13 residues. With 4 bases removed from V and 6 bases from J, the gap between germline ends came to 7 bases. DNA for the CDR3: TGTGCCAGCAGCCTCGACAGTAATTCACCCCTCCACTTT. It is translated as CASSLDSNSPLHF.

J is TRBJ2-1 and V is TRBV7-2; 9 nucleotides agree with TRBD2. CDR1 SGHTA and CDR2 FQGNSA come from the germline V gene. V lost 2 bases and J lost 7; bases outside the gene matches: 18. The length of the CDR3 is 19 residues. In DNA, the CDR3 is TGTGCCAGCAGCTTATGGGGTAGCGGGAGAAAGAAAGACAAGAATGAGCAGTTCTTC. It encodes CASSLWGSGRKKDKNEQFF.

The chain joins TRBV15 to TRBJ2-3; TRBD2 agrees at 11 bases. Germline V gives CDR1 LNHNV, CDR2 YYDKDF (reference sequence). This CDR3 has 20 residues. V lost 5 bases and J lost 6; bases outside the gene matches: 22. DNA of the CDR3: TGTGCCACCAGCCCCCGACAGGGATTAAGTAGCGGGAGGGCCAGCGATACGCAGTATTTT. Amino acid sequence: CATSPRQGLSSGRASDTQYF.

CDR3 amino acids: CATLDRNNEKLFF. The CDR3 DNA follows: TGTGCCACCTTGGACAGAAATAATGAAAAACTGTTTTTT. The rearrangement uses TRBV28 and TRBJ1-4; weak D call: TRBD1 (6 bases). CDR3 length: 13 amino acids. Trimming shortened V by 10 bases and J by 4 bases, and 13 bases separated the two germline ends. Germline loops: CDR1 MDHEN, CDR2 SYDVKM.

This chain links TRBV9 with TRBJ2-2; TRBD2 matches at 10 bases. V gave up 3 bases and J gave up 8 bases; unmatched junction bases: 10. CDR1 and CDR2 (germline): SGDLS, YYNGEE. This CDR3 spans 16 amino acids. The DNA for the CDR3 is TGTGCCAGCAGCGCCTCGCTAGCGGGAGAGGGTGGGGAGCTGTTTTTT. Its translation is CASSASLAGEGGELFF.

The chain is built from TRBV3-1 (or the pseudogene TRBV3-2) and TRBJ2-2; perhaps TRBD1 as D (5 bases). Germline loops: CDR1 LGHDT, CDR2 YNNKEL (reference sequence). V was shortened by 5 bases and J by 6 bases, with 13 bases between the two germline ends. There are 14 residues in the CDR3. The CDR3 nucleotides are TGTGCCAGCAGCAAGGACATATCTTCCGGGGAGCTGTTTTTT. Amino acids: CASSKDISSGELFF.

V usage is TRBV7-9 and J usage is TRBJ1-5; 10 bases are shared with TRBD1. CDR1 is SEHNR and CDR2 is FQNEAQ in the germline V gene (reference sequence). The junction had 6 bases not matched to a gene; V was cut back by 4 bases and J by 6 bases. This CDR3 has 15 residues. CDR3 residues: CASSSDWTGGQPQHF. CDR3 DNA: TGTGCCAGCAGCTCAGATTGGACAGGGGGTCAGCCCCAGCATTTT.

The chain carries TRBV9 and TRBJ1-4, with a weak D call TRBD1 (5 bases). V was cut by 7 bases and J by 0 bases, with 13 bases left in between. There are 15 residues in the CDR3. CDR1 is SGDLS, CDR2 YYNGEE, per germline. CDR3 loop: CASAVGVATNEKLFF. In DNA, the CDR3 is TGTGCCAGCGCGGTAGGGGTTGCAACTAATGAAAAACTGTTTTTT.

The chain recombines TRBV9 with TRBJ2-2; TRBD2 agrees at 9 bases. The CDR3 extends over 16 amino acids. Per the germline V gene, CDR1 is SGDLS and CDR2 is YYNGEE. Germline trimming cut 1 base from V and 2 bases from J; bases unmatched to any gene: 3. The CDR3 DNA sequence: TGTGCCAGCAGCGTAAAGACTAGCGGAAACACCGGGGAGCTGTTTTTT. Its translation: CASSVKTSGNTGELFF.

The chain joins TRBV7-9 to TRBJ2-1; TRBD2 might be the D (5 bases). In germline, CDR1 is SEHNR, CDR2 FQNEAQ (reference sequence). CDR3 size: 16 residues. V lost 4 bases and J lost 5, with 18 bases in between. The CDR3 loop reads CASSSLPERSNNEQFF. CDR3 DNA: TGTGCCAGCAGCTCCCTGCCTGAGCGGTCGAACAATGAGCAGTTCTTC.

The chain has TRBV4-1 and TRBJ2-7; 16 bases agree with TRBD2. CDR3 length: 18 residues. Germline CDR1 and CDR2: MGHRA and YSYEKL. V shed 4 bases and J 4 bases; nucleotides not matched to a gene: 10. The CDR3 region is CASSPTGTSGRAQYEQYF. The CDR3 nucleotides read TGCGCCAGCAGCCCTACCGGGACTAGCGGGAGGGCCCAGTACGAGCAGTACTTC.

The chain uses TRBV5-1 and TRBJ1-1; TRBD1 might be the D (5 bases). The CDR3 has 15 residues. The V and J ends lost 2 bases and 4 bases respectively, with 15 bases between them. Looked up from germline, CDR1 is SGHRS and CDR2 is YFSETQ. DNA for the CDR3: TGCGCCAGCAGCTTATCCAGGGTATCGGGCACTGAAGCTTTCTTT. This sequence encodes CASSLSRVSGTEAFF.

This clone was seen only once. The CDR3 sequence: CASSGRQGADSYEQYF. In DNA, the CDR3 is TGTGCCAGCAGCGGTAGACAGGGGGCTGACTCCTACGAGCAGTACTTC. The gene calls are TRBV13 and TRBJ2-7; 10 bases map to TRBD1. The CDR3 totals 16 residues. CDR1 and CDR2 from the germline V gene are PRHDT and FYEKMQ (reference sequence). Germline trimming cut 5 bases from V and 0 bases from J; bases unmatched to any gene: 7.

This clone was seen once. This sequence joins TRBV4-1 and TRBJ1-5; 7 bases map to TRBD1. This CDR3 region has 15 residues. V lost 4 bases to trimming and J lost 2 bases; unmatched junction nucleotides: 5. CDR1 and CDR2 (germline): MGHRA, YSYEKL. The CDR3, as DNA: TGCGCCAGCAGCCCCAGGGGGTGGGGCAATCAGCCCCAGCATTTT. Amino acid sequence: CASSPRGWGNQPQHF.

The chain couples TRBV9 to TRBJ1-4; a possible D gene is TRBD1 (5 bases). The CDR3 is 15 amino acids. Trimming pared 3 bases from V and 5 bases from J, leaving 14 bases between. CDR1 and CDR2 (germline): SGDLS, YYNGEE. The CDR3, as DNA: TGTGCCAGCAGCGCAGACAGCCAAGGAAATGAAAAACTGTTTTTT. Its protein is CASSADSQGNEKLFF.

The V and J genes are TRBV7-2 and TRBJ2-1; 13 bases map to TRBD2. Unmatched junction bases numbered 11, after V lost 5 bases and J lost 10 bases. The CDR3 consists of 16 residues. CDR1 SGHTA and CDR2 FQGNSA come from the germline V gene. This CDR3 is CASSRTGTSGTVEQFF. In nucleotides, the CDR3 is TGTGCCAGCAGCCGGACCGGGACTAGCGGGACAGTGGAGCAGTTCTTC.